This entry concerns a single T cell receptor (beta chain). The sample contains more than one DNA sequence encoding this CDR3. This entry is derived from a study of blood T cell repertoires in COVID-19. Across the whole study: The United States, Italy and Spain provided the acute and convalescent COVID-19 samples. From T cells, B-cell-depleted T cells, or PBMCs came the material, which was cDNA or gDNA.

In the study's own analysis: How many nucleated cells were present was estimated from reference gene primer amplification. TCRdb keeps only in-frame clones here, not all; method: immunoSEQ multiplex PCR. V and J calls and clone size come straight from that table; D and trimming were deduced from the DNA. The table includes approximately 60,000 clones, over 75% detected once. V shed 3 bases, J shed 1 base, and the junction held 1 base outside the gene matches. The CDR3 has 15 amino acids. Germline lookup yields CDR1 SGHAT and CDR2 FQNNGV. The rearrangement links TRBV11-2 to TRBJ2-2; 8 bases are a match to TRBD1. The TCR sequence derives from a man in his 60s with acute or convalescent COVID-19. The sequencing sample was made of peripheral blood. The CDR3 region is CASSFGTGNTGELFF. Here the CDR3 DNA reads TGTGCCAGCAGCTTCGGGACAGGGAACACCGGGGAGCTGTTTTTT.